This passage covers 9 T cell receptor beta chains from one sample sequenced in a study of a mutant IDH1 vaccine in newly diagnosed glioma. Time point denoted: week 5, during vaccination. Each dose of the vaccine consisted of 300 ug of mutant IDH1 20-mer peptide, with topical imiquimod. No antigen has been identified for these receptors. Sequencing used immunoSEQ multiplex PCR; TCRdb keeps in-frame clones, though not all of them. Of 11,000 or so clones listed, around 87% are singletons. This material consisted of PBMCs, taken from a glioma patient whose treatment included an IDH1 peptide vaccine. The receptors were gathered from a woman aged 40 to 50 with glioma. Some clones in this sample may be carry-over from other donors' samples.

This rearrangement joins TRBV14 to TRBJ2-1, with 12 bases that match TRBD2. The CDR3 is 15 residues long. From germline, CDR1 is SGHDN and CDR2 FVKESK. Trimming took 5 bases from V and 7 from J; bases not matched to a gene: 6. The CDR3 DNA reads TGTGCCAGCAGCTACGACGGACTAGCGGGAAATGAGCAGTTCTTC. The encoded protein is CASSYDGLAGNEQFF.

This chain links TRBV11-2 with TRBJ2-1, with TRBD2 matching 7 bases. V shed 5 bases, J shed 1 base, and the junction held 8 bases outside the gene matches. The CDR3 is 16 residues long. Germline V gives CDR1 SGHAT, CDR2 FQNNGV. The CDR3 loop reads CASSPLAGASYNEQFF. DNA for the CDR3: TGTGCCAGCAGCCCCTTAGCGGGCGCTTCCTACAATGAGCAGTTCTTC.

The V and J genes are TRBV5-8 and TRBJ2-3; TRBD2 might be the D (6 bases). V dropped 4 bases and J dropped 0 bases, with 18 bases sitting between them. Germline loops: CDR1 SGHTS, CDR2 YDEGEE. CDR3 size: 17 residues. The DNA for the CDR3 is TGTGCCAGCAGCCCTATGCCCGGGGGTGGAAGCACAGATACGCAGTATTTT. This encodes CASSPMPGGGSTDTQYF.

V and J are TRBV7-8 and TRBJ1-1; TRBD1 matches 12 bases. Trimming cost V 3 bases and J 4 bases; bases outside gene matches: 3. Germline V CDR1 and CDR2: SGHVS, FQNEAQ. CDR3 length: 15 residues. The CDR3 protein is CASSFRGQGATEAFF. The CDR3 nucleotides are TGTGCCAGCAGCTTCCGGGGACAGGGGGCCACTGAAGCTTTCTTT.

The rearrangement links TRBV19 to TRBJ1-5; weak D call: TRBD1 (6 bases). CDR1 is LNHDA, CDR2 SQIVND, per germline (reference sequence). Trimming stripped 0 bases from V and 3 bases from J, with 12 bases between. CDR3 length equals 16 residues. CDR3 bases: TGTGCCAGTAGTATAGAGGGACAAACGGACAATCAGCCCCAGCATTTT. Translated, it gives CASSIEGQTDNQPQHF.

The rearrangement links TRBV28 to TRBJ2-3; 8 nucleotides match TRBD2. This CDR3 region has 17 residues. J lost 6 bases, V lost 1 base, and 12 bases had no gene match. The germline V gene has CDR1 MDHEN and CDR2 SYDVKM. CDR3 in amino acids: CASSLSWKAGGGDTQYF. The CDR3 region has the DNA TGTGCCAGCAGTTTATCGTGGAAGGCGGGAGGAGGGGATACGCAGTATTTT.

This sequence joins TRBV6-1 and TRBJ1-1; maybe TRBD1 (6 bases). From germline, CDR1 is MNHNS and CDR2 SASEGT. The germline V and J ends were trimmed by 7 bases and 8 bases, with 11 bases remaining between them. This CDR3 contains 11 residues. The CDR3 reads CASTGGQEAFF. The DNA of the CDR3 is TGTGCCAGCACCGGAGGACAGGAAGCTTTCTTT.

J is TRBJ2-5 and V is TRBV10-1; 8 bases match TRBD2. Germline CDR1 reads WNHNN; CDR2 reads SYGVQD (reference sequence). V lost 2 bases and J lost 2; bases outside the gene matches: 7. The CDR3 length is 16 residues. CDR3 bases: TGCGCCAGCAGTGAGGGGCTAGCGGGCAGACAAGAGACCCAGTACTTC. This translates into CASSEGLAGRQETQYF.

This CDR3 reads CASSVSDSGELFF. In DNA, the CDR3 is TGTGCCAGCAGTGTTAGCGACAGCGGGGAGCTGTTTTTT. The chain links TRBV6-4 to TRBJ2-2; D tentatively fits TRBD1 or TRBD2 (5 bases each). CDR3 size: 13 residues. CDR1 is MRHNA, CDR2 SNTAGT, per germline. Trimming cost V 4 bases and J 7 bases, with 10 bases left between them.